This T cell receptor beta chain stems from a study of T cells in Graves' hyperthyroidism and ophthalmopathy. General observations from the study: Ophthalmopathy was identified by the model a median roughly six months ahead of onset. Most expanded thyroid clonotypes above 0.001 also appeared in blood.

Amplification of TCR beta CDR3 regions was performed using RNA transcripts as template. In the first-round RT-PCR of the TCR CDR3, the HTBI primer set was used. MiXCR, run by TCRdb on the multiplex PCR reads, gives a single entry per CDR3 protein. The sample carries a few hundred thousand distinct CDR3 sequences, roughly 15% recorded once. There are many counts of this clonotype. Its antigen is currently unknown. Preceding any ophthalmopathy symptoms, the blood sample dates from first hyperthyroidism diagnosis. About 10 ml fresh peripheral blood yielded the PBMCs. This CDR3 contains 16 residues. Germline V gene data show CDR1 as SEHNR and CDR2 as FQNEAQ (reference sequence). V lost 4 bases and J 2 bases, leaving 16 bases between the germline ends.

V gene TRBV7-9 combines with J gene TRBJ2-3; possible D gene TRBD2, 6 bases. Sample: blood. The receptor was derived from a woman between 45 and 60 years old with Graves' hyperthyroidism that later progressed to Graves' ophthalmopathy. This CDR3 is CASSSLMGGDTDTQYF. The CDR3 DNA follows: TGTGCCAGCAGCTCACTTATGGGGGGAGACACAGATACGCAGTATTTT.